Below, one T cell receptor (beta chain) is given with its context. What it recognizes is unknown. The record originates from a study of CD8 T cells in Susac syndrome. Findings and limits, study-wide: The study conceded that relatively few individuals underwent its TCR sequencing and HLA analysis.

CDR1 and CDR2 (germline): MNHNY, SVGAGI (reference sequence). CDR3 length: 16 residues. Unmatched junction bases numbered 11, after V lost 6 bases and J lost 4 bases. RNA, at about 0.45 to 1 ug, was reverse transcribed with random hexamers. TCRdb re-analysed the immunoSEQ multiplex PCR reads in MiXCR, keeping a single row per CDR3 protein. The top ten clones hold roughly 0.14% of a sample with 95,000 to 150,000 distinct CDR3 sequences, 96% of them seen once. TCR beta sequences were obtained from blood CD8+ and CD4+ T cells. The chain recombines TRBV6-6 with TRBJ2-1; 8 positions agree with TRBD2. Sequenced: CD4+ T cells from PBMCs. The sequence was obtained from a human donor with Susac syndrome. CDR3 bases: TGTGCCAGCAGCCCTACCGGGACGGGAGGGTACAATGAGCAGTTCTTC. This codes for CASSPTGTGGYNEQFF.